These 9 T cell receptor beta chains were sequenced from one sample in a study of blood T cell repertoires in COVID-19. Produced via immunoSEQ multiplex PCR; TCRdb's table is partial and in-frame only. The sample records around 130,000 clones, about 79% being singletons. The sequenced sample consisted of peripheral blood. The receptors originated from a woman aged 45-65 years with acute or convalescent COVID-19.

This clone occurred once. This chain joins TRBV19 and TRBJ1-1; no reliable D call. V was cut by 3 bases and J by 0 bases, with 8 bases left in between. CDR3 length: 14 residues. Germline V lookup: CDR1 LNHDA, CDR2 SQIVND (reference sequence). CDR3 amino acids: CASSINAMNTEAFF. CDR3 coding DNA: TGTGCCAGTAGTATCAATGCTATGAACACTGAAGCTTTCTTT.

The chain uses TRBV7-9 and TRBJ2-2, with D possibly TRBD1 on 5 matching bases. V was shortened by 7 bases and J by 6 bases, with 12 bases between the two germline ends. CDR3 size: 13 residues. Looked up from germline, CDR1 is SEHNR and CDR2 is FQNEAQ (reference sequence). CDR3 region: CASIAGLPGELFF. DNA of the CDR3: TGTGCCAGCATAGCAGGGCTCCCCGGGGAGCTGTTTTTT.

CDR3 in DNA: TGTGCCAGCAGTTCGATGAGGTCCTACGAGCAGTACTTC. Its translation: CASSSMRSYEQYF. The chain carries TRBV12-3 or TRBV12-4 and TRBJ2-7, with D hard to call. The ends were cut back, 4 bases at V and 1 base at J, with 8 bases in the middle. This CDR3 region has 13 residues.

This clone occurred many times. Written as DNA, the CDR3 is TGTGCCAGCAGGATACAGGAGAACACTGAAGCTTTCTTT. Its translation: CASRIQENTEAFF. This chain uses TRBV2 with TRBJ1-1; a weak D match, TRBD1 (5 bases). In germline, CDR1 is SNHLY, CDR2 FYNNEI. This CDR3 is 13 amino acids long. V lost 6 bases to trimming and J lost 1 base, with 9 bases between them. Complete variable domain (other parts from reference TRBV2 and TRBJ1-1): EPEVTQTPSHQVTQMGQEVILRCVPISNHLYFYWYRQILGQKVEFLVSFYNNEISEKSEIFDDQFSVERPDGSNFTLKIRSTKLEDSAMYFCASRIQENTEAFFGQGTRLTVV.

The chain is built from TRBV29-1 and TRBJ1-5; D might be TRBD1 (5 bases). Germline V gene data show CDR1 as SQVTM and CDR2 as ANQGSEA. The CDR3 has 13 amino acids. With 5 bases removed from V and 3 bases from J, the gap between germline ends came to 11 bases. CDR3 bases: TGCAGCGTTTCCCAGGGACTCAATCAGCCCCAGCATTTT. This encodes CSVSQGLNQPQHF.

The chain employs TRBV4-1 and TRBJ2-3, with 13 bases fitting TRBD2. This CDR3 has 18 amino acids. V shed 0 bases and J 2 bases; nucleotides not matched to a gene: 5. Germline lookup yields CDR1 MGHRA and CDR2 YSYEKL. CDR3 in DNA: TGCGCCAGCAGCCAAGAACTAGCGGGGGGGCAGGACACAGATACGCAGTATTTT. Encoded protein: CASSQELAGGQDTDTQYF.

The chain couples TRBV27 to TRBJ1-1, with no clear D. V lost 3 bases, J lost 2 bases, and 7 bases lay in between. Germline assignment: CDR1 MNHEY and CDR2 SMNVEV (reference sequence). The CDR3 contains 13 residues. The CDR3 coding sequence is TGTGCCAGCAGTTTTCAGATAAACACTGAAGCTTTCTTT. It encodes CASSFQINTEAFF.

The chain couples TRBV29-1 to TRBJ2-7; TRBD1 matches at 8 bases. V lost 7 bases and J lost 1; bases outside the gene matches: 6. There are 13 residues in the CDR3. From germline, CDR1 is SQVTM and CDR2 ANQGSEA. Here the CDR3 reads CSARGQGSYEQYF. DNA for the CDR3: TGCAGCGCTCGCGGACAGGGATCCTACGAGCAGTACTTC.

The V call is TRBV6-5, the J call TRBJ2-3, with 9 positions matching TRBD2. After removal of 6 bases from V and 1 base from J, the junction contained 2 bases not matched to a gene. Germline V CDR1 and CDR2: MNHEY, SVGAGI. This CDR3 contains 14 residues. This CDR3 is CASRRGGGTDTQYF. DNA for the CDR3: TGTGCCAGCAGGCGGGGGGGCGGCACAGATACGCAGTATTTT.